Below are 28 T cell receptor beta chains sequenced from a single sample in a study of molecular identifiers for immune sequencing clone quantification. TCRdb passed the PCR reads through MiXCR, listing each CDR3 protein once. The table lists tens of thousands of distinct CDR3 sequences, approximately 17% of them singletons. Sample: naive CD8+ T cells from blood, with Jurkat cell RNA spiked in. The subset is: FACS-sorted CD8+CD4-CCR7+CD45RA+ naive T cells. The receptors come from a human donor in good health. Some libraries in this study had Jurkat cell RNA spiked in.

This rearrangement joins TRBV27 to TRBJ2-5; TRBD2 matches 7 bases. Germline assignment: CDR1 MNHEY and CDR2 SMNVEV (reference sequence). V lost 0 bases, J lost 9 bases, and 10 bases stayed unmatched. The CDR3 has 15 amino acids. In DNA form, the CDR3 reads TGTGCCAGCAGTTTATCTAGCGGGCCCAGGTCGTCCCAGTACTTC. Protein: CASSLSSGPRSSQYF.

This clonotype was observed at least ten times. The chain recombines TRBV12-3 or TRBV12-4 with TRBJ1-1; no definite D call. The V end was cut by 5 bases, the J end by 3 bases, with 4 bases between. The CDR3 loop spans 11 amino acids. The CDR3 reads CASSVDTEAFF. In DNA, the CDR3 is TGTGCCAGCAGTGTAGACACTGAAGCTTTCTTT.

Concerning this clonotype: One base away lies a much larger clone, so this may be a sequencing read error. The rearrangement links TRBV7-9 to TRBJ2-1; D gene uncertain. Looked up from germline, CDR1 is SEHNR and CDR2 is FQNEAQ (reference sequence). The CDR3 runs 13 residues. The DNA for the CDR3 is TGTGCCAGCAGCCCCAGCTCGCGCCTTTGGCAGTCCTTC. Protein: CASSPSSRLWQSF.

On this clonotype: Compared with germline, one end of the junction differs, possibly owing to a read error. The CDR3 nucleotides read TGTACCAGCAGTGACTTTTGGACTAGCGGGGACAACAATGAGCAGTTCTTC. Translation gives CTSSDFWTSGDNNEQFF. The chain recombines TRBV2 with TRBJ2-1, with 12 bases identical to TRBD2. The CDR3 spans 17 residues. Germline loops: CDR1 SNHLY, CDR2 FYNNEI.

Comments on this clonotype: This may come from a read error, since a much larger clone is one base off. The missing conserved phenylalanine or tryptophan at the end of this CDR3 makes a read error likely. V is TRBV9 and J is TRBJ2-7; 7 bases agree with TRBD2. CDR1 is SGDLS, CDR2 YYNGEE, per germline. V shed 6 bases, J shed 5 bases, and the junction held 14 bases outside the gene matches. The CDR3 sequence is 15 residues long. The CDR3, as DNA: TGTGCCAGCAACCCCCTGGGAGGGCCCTTCGACGAGCAGTACCTC. Amino acids: CASNPLGGPFDEQYL.

V usage is TRBV4-1 and J usage is TRBJ2-1, with a weak D call TRBD2 (5 bases). CDR1 MGHRA and CDR2 YSYEKL come from the germline V gene. The CDR3 totals 15 residues. V was cut by 4 bases and J by 3 bases, with 13 bases left in between. The CDR3 sequence: CASSRFWTDYNEQFF. CDR3 in DNA: TGCGCCAGCAGCCGATTTTGGACTGACTACAATGAGCAGTTCTTC.

This clonotype has a handful of counts. The chain recombines TRBV12-3 or TRBV12-4 with TRBJ2-1, with 7 bases fitting TRBD1. This CDR3 contains 15 residues. Trimming removed 6 bases from V and 0 bases from J; junction bases left unmatched: 5. The CDR3 nucleotides are TGTGCCAGCAGCCACGGGACAGCCTCCTACAATGAGCAGTTCTTC. This sequence encodes CASSHGTASYNEQFF.

V and J are TRBV4-3 and TRBJ2-1; 7 bases fit TRBD1. This CDR3 region has 15 residues. Germline trimming cut 5 bases from V and 2 bases from J; bases unmatched to any gene: 6. Germline V lookup: CDR1 LGHNA, CDR2 YSLEER. The CDR3 DNA reads TGCGCCAGCAGCTACCGACAGGGACCCTACAATGAGCAGTTCTTC. Its translation: CASSYRQGPYNEQFF.

Ten or more counts support this clonotype. This chain joins TRBV7-3 and TRBJ2-3, with D perhaps TRBD1 (6 bases). Looked up from germline, CDR1 is SGHTA and CDR2 is FQGTGA. The CDR3 runs 16 residues. Trimming took 5 bases from V and 0 from J, leaving 15 bases between them. The CDR3 is CASSVNPRGSTDTQYF. In DNA, the CDR3 is TGTGCCAGCAGCGTTAATCCCAGGGGTAGCACAGATACGCAGTATTTT.

This chain connects TRBV28 to TRBJ2-1; D ambiguous. This CDR3 is built from 11 residues. Germline values: CDR1 MDHEN, CDR2 SYDVKM. The ends were cut back, 4 bases at V and 7 bases at J, with 5 bases in the middle. CDR3 nucleotide sequence: TGTGCCAGCAGTTACGAGAATGAGCAGTTCTTC. It yields the protein CASSYENEQFF. Combining the CDR3 with reference TRBV28 and TRBJ2-1 gives the whole variable domain DVKVTQSSRYLVKRTGEKVFLECVQDMDHENMFWYRQDPGLGLRLIYFSYDVKMKEKGDIPEGYSVSREKKERFSLILESASTNQTSMYLCASSYENEQFFGPGTRLTVL.

This clonotype has more than one count but fewer than ten. This may be a read error, as it is one base from a much larger clone. This sequence joins TRBV7-9 and TRBJ2-6, with 9 bases matching TRBD2. The germline V gene has CDR1 SEHNR and CDR2 FQNEAQ (reference sequence). The CDR3 covers 18 residues. The V segment lost 5 bases and the J segment 0 bases; nucleotides outside the gene matches: 8. The CDR3 DNA reads TGTGCCAGCAGCCTGGCTAGCGGGGTACTCTCTGGGGCCAACGTCCTGACTTTC. Its protein is CASSLASGVLSGANVLTF. The variable domain in full, completed from reference TRBV7-9 and TRBJ2-6, reads DTGVSQNPRHKITKRGQNVTFRCDPISEHNRLYWYRQTLGQGPEFLTYFQNEAQLEKSRLLSDRFSAERPKGSFSTLEIQRTEQGDSAMYLCASSLASGVLSGANVLTFGAGSRLTVL.

Points on this clonotype: A read error may be the cause here, since a much bigger clone is one base away. This chain joins TRBV7-6 and TRBJ2-5; D ambiguous. This CDR3 has 15 residues. CDR1 is SGHVS and CDR2 is FNYEAQ in the germline V gene. Trimming removed 1 base at V and 4 bases at J, with 13 bases between. DNA for the CDR3: TGTGCCAGCAGCTTAGATCATAGTAACGCAGAGACCCAGTACTTC. The encoded protein is CASSLDHSNAETQYF.

A word on this clonotype: This clone may be a read error of a much larger clone one base away. The chain has TRBV29-1 and TRBJ2-5, with TRBD2 as a possible D gene (6 bases). CDR3 length: 11 amino acids. The V gene's germline CDR1 is SQVTM and CDR2 ANQGSEA. In DNA form, the CDR3 reads TGCGGACTATCGGTGAGAGAGACCCAGTACTTC. This translates into CGLSVRETQYF.

The gene calls are TRBV28 and TRBJ1-1, with D possibly TRBD1 on 6 matching bases. The CDR3 has 12 amino acids. The germline gives CDR1 MDHEN, CDR2 SYDVKM. The V gene lost 7 bases and the J gene lost 4 bases, with 10 bases spanning the gap. This CDR3 is CASKATGTEAFF. The CDR3 coding sequence is TGTGCCAGCAAAGCGACAGGCACTGAAGCTTTCTTT.

This clonotype has a count of ten or more. The V gene is TRBV9, the J gene TRBJ2-7; D may be TRBD2 (6 bases). Trimming cost V 0 bases and J 5 bases, with 9 bases left between them. The CDR3 runs to 13 residues. Germline CDR1 SGDLS, CDR2 YYNGEE. Here the CDR3 DNA reads TGTGCCAGCAGCGTAGCGGGAGACCACGAGCAGTACTTC. This encodes CASSVAGDHEQYF.

This clonotype was counted ten times or more. This chain connects TRBV21-1 to TRBJ2-5; the DNA was not used to check the table's D call, TRBD1. TRBV21-1 is an annotated pseudogene. The CDR3 has 16 residues. CDR3 region: CASSTQGRECAETQYF. Here the CDR3 DNA reads TGTGCCAGCAGCACACAGGGACGGGAGTGTGCTGAGACCCAGTACTTC.

This clonotype was seen repeatedly, ten times or more. V usage is TRBV11-3 and J usage is TRBJ2-3; TRBD2 agrees at 11 bases. The ends lost 4 bases at V and 2 bases at J; junction bases unmatched: 5. CDR3 length: 16 amino acids. Germline V gene data show CDR1 as SGHNT and CDR2 as YENEEA. The CDR3 sequence is CASSSGTSGNTDTQYF. The DNA of the CDR3 is TGTGCCAGCAGCTCTGGGACTAGCGGTAACACAGATACGCAGTATTTT.

This clonotype came up once. A read error is possible here, since a much larger clone lies one base away. The V gene is TRBV4-1, the J gene TRBJ2-7; D not resolved. CDR1 is MGHRA, CDR2 YSYEKL, per germline. Trimming stripped 3 bases from V and 6 bases from J, with 9 bases between. The CDR3 spans 12 residues. CDR3 bases: TGCGCCAGCAGCCACTTAGAGAGCGAGCAGTACTTC. It yields the protein CASSHLESEQYF.

There are many counts of this clonotype. This rearrangement joins TRBV7-9 to TRBJ2-1; TRBD1 matches at 9 bases. There are 15 residues in the CDR3. With V trimmed by 1 base and J by 3 bases, 1 base remained unmatched. The germline CDR1 and CDR2 sequences are SEHNR and FQNEAQ (reference sequence). The CDR3 sequence: CASSLGTGVYNEQFF. The CDR3 region has the DNA TGTGCCAGCAGCTTAGGGACAGGGGTCTACAATGAGCAGTTCTTC.

This clonotype was counted many times. This sequence joins TRBV27 and TRBJ2-7; the D is unclear. Trimming removed 4 bases at V and 2 bases at J, with 15 bases between. CDR3 length: 15 residues. Looked up from germline, CDR1 is MNHEY and CDR2 is SMNVEV (reference sequence). The CDR3 is CASSSDQLPAYEQYF. DNA of the CDR3: TGTGCCAGCAGTTCCGACCAACTACCCGCCTACGAGCAGTACTTC.

The V and J genes are TRBV4-3 and TRBJ2-6; 9 bases map to TRBD1. The CDR3 length is 17 residues. Germline assignment: CDR1 LGHNA and CDR2 YSLEER. Trimming took 6 bases from V and 2 from J; bases not matched to a gene: 8. CDR3 coding DNA: TGCGCCAGCAGTCAACAGGGGGCAAGCACTGGGGCCAACGTCCTGACTTTC. Protein product: CASSQQGASTGANVLTF.

This clonotype showed up just a few times. The chain recombines TRBV9 with TRBJ1-5; D is uncertain. Per the germline V gene, CDR1 is SGDLS and CDR2 is YYNGEE. This CDR3 region has 15 residues. Between the trimmed V and J ends, which lost 0 bases and 6 bases, there was a span of 13 bases. This CDR3 is CASSVGLAPSQPQHF. CDR3 bases: TGTGCCAGCAGCGTAGGTCTGGCCCCTAGTCAGCCCCAGCATTTT.

This clonotype has ten or more counts. The chain employs TRBV10-3 and TRBJ2-6; no reliable D call. This CDR3 comprises 16 residues. Trimming removed 3 bases from V and 2 bases from J, with 11 bases in between. The germline gives CDR1 ENHRY, CDR2 SYGVKD. CDR3 loop: CAISDIQPAGANVLTF. CDR3 DNA sequence: TGTGCCATCAGTGACATTCAGCCCGCTGGGGCCAACGTCCTGACTTTC.

The rearrangement uses TRBV12-3 or TRBV12-4 and TRBJ2-3; D uncertain. The CDR3 extends over 16 amino acids. V dropped 5 bases and J dropped 1 base, with 16 bases sitting between them. The CDR3 DNA reads TGTGCCAGCAGTCTTCCGCTAGAAGGCGGCACAGATACGCAGTATTTT. Its translation is CASSLPLEGGTDTQYF.

This clonotype was counted ten times or more. The genes are TRBV4-2 and TRBJ2-7; possible D gene TRBD1, 6 bases. CDR1 LGHNA and CDR2 YNFKEQ come from the germline V gene. V lost 0 bases to trimming and J lost 4 bases, with 10 bases between them. This CDR3 comprises 14 residues. Written as DNA, the CDR3 is TGTGCCAGCAGCCAAGATACCGGGACATACGAGCAGTACTTC. Translation gives CASSQDTGTYEQYF.

The chain is built from TRBV5-1 and TRBJ2-5, with a possible D match to TRBD2 (5 bases). The CDR3 consists of 12 residues. The germline V gene encodes CDR1 SGHRS and CDR2 YFSETQ. V lost 7 bases and J lost 3, with 10 bases in between. CDR3 sequence reads: CASLGLEETQYF. The CDR3 DNA is TGCGCCAGCTTAGGACTCGAAGAGACCCAGTACTTC.

This clonotype has ten or more counts. This rearrangement joins TRBV6-6 to TRBJ1-1; 8 nucleotides align to TRBD1. The V segment lost 6 bases and the J segment 8 bases; nucleotides outside the gene matches: 11. The CDR3 totals 14 residues. Germline CDR1 reads MNHNY; CDR2 reads SVGAGI (reference sequence). CDR3 protein: CASSDRGFEGEAFF. CDR3 sequence (DNA): TGTGCCAGCAGCGACAGGGGATTTGAAGGGGAAGCTTTCTTT.

This clonotype was seen ten or more times. The CDR3 loop reads CATSDLRHTGELFF. As DNA, the CDR3 is TGTGCCACCAGTGATTTGAGACACACCGGGGAGCTGTTTTTT. The chain uses TRBV24-1 and TRBJ2-2; D not certain. This CDR3 contains 14 residues. The germline V gene encodes CDR1 KGHDR and CDR2 SFDVKD. Between the trimmed V and J ends, which lost 0 bases and 3 bases, there was a span of 4 bases.